This TCR beta chain was profiled in a study of cytomegalovirus exposure and HLA in healthy donors. Study context: As an earlier analysis found, roughly 170 million T cells yielded around 110 million unique TCR beta sequences.

General study findings and limits: In an earlier analysis, most TCR beta V segments were productive about 87% or about 30% of the time.

The V gene end was trimmed by 6 bases and the J gene end by 3 bases; junction bases not matched to a gene: 5. CDR3 length: 14 residues. The germline CDR1 and CDR2 sequences are WSHSY and SAAADI. Regarding this clone: The target antigen is unknown.

PCR was performed using 60 Vbeta and 13 Jbeta primers. Measured with immunoSEQ multiplex PCR; TCRdb has only the in-frame clones, and not every one. The sample holds approximately 110,000 clones; more than 65% are singletons and the top ten take 3.7%. V usage is TRBV10-2 and J usage is TRBJ1-2; 9 bases fit TRBD1. The clonotype originates from a human donor in good health. What was sequenced was PBMCs. Here the CDR3 reads CASSEQGADYGYTF. The CDR3 DNA reads as TGCGCCAGCAGCGAACAGGGGGCAGACTATGGCTACACCTTC.